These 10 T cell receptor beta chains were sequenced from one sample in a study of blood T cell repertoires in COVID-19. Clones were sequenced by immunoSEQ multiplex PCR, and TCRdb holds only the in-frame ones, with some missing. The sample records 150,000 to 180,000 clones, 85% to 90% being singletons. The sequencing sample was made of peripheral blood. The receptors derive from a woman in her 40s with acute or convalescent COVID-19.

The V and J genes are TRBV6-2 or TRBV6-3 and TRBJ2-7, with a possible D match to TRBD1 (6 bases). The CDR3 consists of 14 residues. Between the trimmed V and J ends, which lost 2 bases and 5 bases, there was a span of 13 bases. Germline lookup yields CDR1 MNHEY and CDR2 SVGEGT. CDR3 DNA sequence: TGTGCCAGCAGTTACCCTTCAGGGGTCCACGAGCAGTACTTC. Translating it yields CASSYPSGVHEQYF.

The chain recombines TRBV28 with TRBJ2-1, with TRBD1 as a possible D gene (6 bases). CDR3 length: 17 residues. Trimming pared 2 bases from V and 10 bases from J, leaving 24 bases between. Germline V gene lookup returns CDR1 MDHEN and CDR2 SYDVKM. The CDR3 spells CASSLGGLTGEYVEQFF. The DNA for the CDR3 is TGTGCCAGCAGTTTAGGTGGGTTGACAGGCGAATACGTCGAGCAGTTCTTC.

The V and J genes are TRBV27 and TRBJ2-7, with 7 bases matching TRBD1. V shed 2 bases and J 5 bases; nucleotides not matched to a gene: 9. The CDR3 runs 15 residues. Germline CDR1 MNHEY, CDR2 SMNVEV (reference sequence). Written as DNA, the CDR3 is TGTGCCAGCAGTTTAAGACAGGGTTATTCCCACGAGCAGTACTTC. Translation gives CASSLRQGYSHEQYF.

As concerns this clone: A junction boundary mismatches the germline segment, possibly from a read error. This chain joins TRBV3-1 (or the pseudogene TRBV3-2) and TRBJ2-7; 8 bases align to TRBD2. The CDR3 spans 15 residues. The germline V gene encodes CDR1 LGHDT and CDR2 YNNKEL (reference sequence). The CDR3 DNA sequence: TGTGCCAGCAGTCAAGCGGGAGTACTCTCCTACGAGCAGTACTTC. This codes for CASSQAGVLSYEQYF.

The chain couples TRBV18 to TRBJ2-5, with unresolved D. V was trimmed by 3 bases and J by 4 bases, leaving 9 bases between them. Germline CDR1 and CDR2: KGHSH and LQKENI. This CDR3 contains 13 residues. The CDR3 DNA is TGTGCCAGCTCACCTCTAGTCCCAGAGACCCAGTACTTC. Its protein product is CASSPLVPETQYF.

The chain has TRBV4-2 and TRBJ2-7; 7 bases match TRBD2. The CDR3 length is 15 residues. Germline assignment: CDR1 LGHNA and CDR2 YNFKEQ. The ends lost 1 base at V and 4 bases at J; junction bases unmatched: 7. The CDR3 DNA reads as TGTGCCAGCAGCCAAGGCACTAGCGAACTATACGAGCAGTACTTC. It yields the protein CASSQGTSELYEQYF.

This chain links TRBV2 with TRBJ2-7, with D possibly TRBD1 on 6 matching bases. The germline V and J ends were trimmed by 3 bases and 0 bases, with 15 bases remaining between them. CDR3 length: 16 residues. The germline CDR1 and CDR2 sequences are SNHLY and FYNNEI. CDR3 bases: TGTGCCAGCAGTGACGGACAGCACGATAGCTCCTACGAGCAGTACTTC. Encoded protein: CASSDGQHDSSYEQYF.

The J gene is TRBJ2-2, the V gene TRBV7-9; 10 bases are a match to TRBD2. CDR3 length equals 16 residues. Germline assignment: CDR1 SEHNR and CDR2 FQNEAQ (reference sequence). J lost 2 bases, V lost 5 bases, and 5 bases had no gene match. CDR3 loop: CASSRTSGANTGELFF. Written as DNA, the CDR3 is TGTGCCAGCAGCCGGACTAGCGGAGCAAACACCGGGGAGCTGTTTTTT.

CDR3: CASSPARGGRNSYNEQFF. CDR3 in DNA: TGTGCCAGCAGCCCAGCACGAGGGGGTAGAAATTCCTACAATGAGCAGTTCTTC. V usage is TRBV9 and J usage is TRBJ2-1; the D gene is possibly TRBD1 (6 bases). The CDR3 extends over 18 amino acids. V was clipped by 4 bases and J by 1 base, with 21 bases between them. CDR1 SGDLS and CDR2 YYNGEE come from the germline V gene.

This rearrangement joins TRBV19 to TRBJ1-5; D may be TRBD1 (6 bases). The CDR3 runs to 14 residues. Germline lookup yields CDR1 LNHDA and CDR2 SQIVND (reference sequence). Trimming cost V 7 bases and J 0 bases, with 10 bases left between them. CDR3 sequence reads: CASKSDSSNQPQHF. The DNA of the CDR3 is TGTGCCAGTAAGTCGGACAGTAGCAATCAGCCCCAGCATTTT.